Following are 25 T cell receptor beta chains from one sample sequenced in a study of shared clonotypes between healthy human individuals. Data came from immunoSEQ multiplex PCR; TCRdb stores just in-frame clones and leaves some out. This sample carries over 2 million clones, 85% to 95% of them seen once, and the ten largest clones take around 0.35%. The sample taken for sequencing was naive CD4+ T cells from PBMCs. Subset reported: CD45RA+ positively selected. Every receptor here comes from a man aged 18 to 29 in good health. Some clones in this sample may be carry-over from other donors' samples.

The CDR3 sequence is CASSLETTPAHEQYF. CDR3 nucleotide sequence: TGTGCCAGCAGCTTAGAGACGACCCCTGCCCACGAGCAGTACTTC. The V gene is TRBV7-2, the J gene TRBJ2-7, with D unresolved. V lost 1 base and J lost 5, with 15 bases in between. Germline V gives CDR1 SGHTA, CDR2 FQGNSA. This CDR3 is 15 amino acids long.

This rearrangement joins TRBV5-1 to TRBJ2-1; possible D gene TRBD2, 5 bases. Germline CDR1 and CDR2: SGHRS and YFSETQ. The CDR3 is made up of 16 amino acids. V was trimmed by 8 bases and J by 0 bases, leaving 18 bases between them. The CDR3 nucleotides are TGCGCCAGGGACCCTACCGGACTCCTCTCCTACAATGAGCAGTTCTTC. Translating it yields CARDPTGLLSYNEQFF.

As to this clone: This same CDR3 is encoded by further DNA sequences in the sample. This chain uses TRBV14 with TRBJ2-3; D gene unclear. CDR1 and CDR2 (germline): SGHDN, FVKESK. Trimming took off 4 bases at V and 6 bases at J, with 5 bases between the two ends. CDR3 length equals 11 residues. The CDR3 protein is CASSLGDTQYF. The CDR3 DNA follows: TGTGCCAGCAGCCTAGGGGATACGCAGTATTTT.

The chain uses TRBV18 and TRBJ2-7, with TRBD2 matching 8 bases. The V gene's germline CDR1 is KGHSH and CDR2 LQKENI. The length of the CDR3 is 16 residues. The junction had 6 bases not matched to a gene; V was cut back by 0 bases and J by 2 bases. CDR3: CASSPPNRAGAYEQYF. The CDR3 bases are TGTGCCAGCTCACCACCGAACAGAGCGGGAGCCTACGAGCAGTACTTC.

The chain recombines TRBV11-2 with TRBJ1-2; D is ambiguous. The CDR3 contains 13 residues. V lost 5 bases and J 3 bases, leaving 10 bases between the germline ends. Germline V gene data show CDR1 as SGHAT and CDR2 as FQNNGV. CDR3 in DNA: TGTGCCAGCAGCCCAACTCTCGACTATGGCTACACCTTC. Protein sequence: CASSPTLDYGYTF.

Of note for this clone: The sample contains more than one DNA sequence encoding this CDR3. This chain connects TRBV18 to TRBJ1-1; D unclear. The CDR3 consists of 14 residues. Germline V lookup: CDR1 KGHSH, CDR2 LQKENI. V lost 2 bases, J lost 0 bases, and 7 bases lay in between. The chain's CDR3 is CASSPGNMNTEAFF. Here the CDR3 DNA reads TGTGCCAGCTCACCAGGAAACATGAACACTGAAGCTTTCTTT.

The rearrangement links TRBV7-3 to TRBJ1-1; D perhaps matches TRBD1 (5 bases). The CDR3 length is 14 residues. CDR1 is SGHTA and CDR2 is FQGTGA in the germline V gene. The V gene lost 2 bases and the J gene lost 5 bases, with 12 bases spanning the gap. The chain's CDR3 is CASSLGGSRTEAFF. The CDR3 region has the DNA TGTGCCAGCAGCTTAGGGGGGAGTCGGACTGAAGCTTTCTTT.

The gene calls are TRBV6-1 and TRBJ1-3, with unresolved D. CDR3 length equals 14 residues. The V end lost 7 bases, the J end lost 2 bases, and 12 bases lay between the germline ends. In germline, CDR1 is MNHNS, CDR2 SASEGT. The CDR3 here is CASNPPLTGNTIYF. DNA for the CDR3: TGTGCCAGCAACCCTCCCCTCACTGGAAACACCATATATTTT.

CDR3 in DNA: TGTGCCAGCAGCTTGGCTCGGTATACCTACGAGCAGTACTTC. This codes for CASSLARYTYEQYF. The V call is TRBV11-2, the J call TRBJ2-7; no firm D call. V was cut by 3 bases and J by 2 bases, with 11 bases left in between. From germline, CDR1 is SGHAT and CDR2 FQNNGV. The CDR3 has 14 amino acids.

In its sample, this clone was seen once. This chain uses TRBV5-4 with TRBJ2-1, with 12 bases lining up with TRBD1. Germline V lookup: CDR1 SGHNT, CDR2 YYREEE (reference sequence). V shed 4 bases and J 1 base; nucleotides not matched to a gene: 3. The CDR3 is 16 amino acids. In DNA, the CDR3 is TGTGCCAGCAGCCGGGACAGGGGGCGTTCCTACAATGAGCAGTTCTTC. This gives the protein CASSRDRGRSYNEQFF.

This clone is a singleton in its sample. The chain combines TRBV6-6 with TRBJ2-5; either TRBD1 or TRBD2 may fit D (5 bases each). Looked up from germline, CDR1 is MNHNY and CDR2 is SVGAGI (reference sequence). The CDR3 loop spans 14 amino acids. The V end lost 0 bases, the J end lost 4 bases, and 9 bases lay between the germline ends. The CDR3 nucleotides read TGTGCCAGCAGTTACTCGAGAGGGACAGAGACCCAGTACTTC. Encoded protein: CASSYSRGTETQYF.

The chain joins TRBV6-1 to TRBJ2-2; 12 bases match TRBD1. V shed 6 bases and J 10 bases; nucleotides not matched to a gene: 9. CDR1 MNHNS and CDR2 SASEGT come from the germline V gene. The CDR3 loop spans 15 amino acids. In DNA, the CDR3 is TGTGCCAGCAGGGGGGACAGGGGGCGAGTTGAGGAGCTGTTTTTT. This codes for CASRGDRGRVEELFF.

The CDR3 loop is CASSPRASGNTGELFF. CDR3 nucleotides: TGTGCCAGCAGCCCCCGGGCTAGCGGCAACACCGGGGAGCTGTTTTTT. The chain links TRBV11-2 to TRBJ2-2, with 7 nucleotides matching TRBD2. Germline lookup yields CDR1 SGHAT and CDR2 FQNNGV. The CDR3 is made up of 16 amino acids. V was clipped by 5 bases and J by 2 bases; unmatched bases: 8.

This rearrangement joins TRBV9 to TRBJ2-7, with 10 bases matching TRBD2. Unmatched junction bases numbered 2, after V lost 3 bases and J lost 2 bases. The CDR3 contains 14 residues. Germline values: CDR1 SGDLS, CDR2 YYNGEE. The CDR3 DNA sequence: TGTGCCAGCAGCGCGACTAGCGGGCCCTACGAGCAGTACTTC. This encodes CASSATSGPYEQYF.

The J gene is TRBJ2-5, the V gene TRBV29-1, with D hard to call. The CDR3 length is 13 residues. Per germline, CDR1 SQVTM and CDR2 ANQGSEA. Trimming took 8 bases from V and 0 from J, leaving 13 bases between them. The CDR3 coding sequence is TGCAGCATAAGGACGATGGACCAAGAGACCCAGTACTTC. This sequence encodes CSIRTMDQETQYF.

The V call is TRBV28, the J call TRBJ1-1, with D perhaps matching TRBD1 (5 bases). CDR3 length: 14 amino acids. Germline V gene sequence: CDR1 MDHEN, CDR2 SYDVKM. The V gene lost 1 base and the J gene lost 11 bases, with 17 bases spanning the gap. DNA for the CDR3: TGTGCCAGCAGTTTATCCCAGATGCGGGGCGAGGCTTTCTTT. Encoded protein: CASSLSQMRGEAFF.

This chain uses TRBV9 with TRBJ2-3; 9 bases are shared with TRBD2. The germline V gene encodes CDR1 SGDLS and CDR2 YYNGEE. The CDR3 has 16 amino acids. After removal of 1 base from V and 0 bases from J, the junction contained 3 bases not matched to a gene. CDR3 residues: CASSVPTSGSTDTQYF. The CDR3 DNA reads TGTGCCAGCAGCGTACCCACTAGCGGGAGCACAGATACGCAGTATTTT.

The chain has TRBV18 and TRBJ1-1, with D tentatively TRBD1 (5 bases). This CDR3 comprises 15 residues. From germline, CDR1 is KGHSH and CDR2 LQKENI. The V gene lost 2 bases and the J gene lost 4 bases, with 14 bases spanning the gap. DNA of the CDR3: TGTGCCAGCTCACCAGGGGGGGAAAGGGGCACTGAAGCTTTCTTT. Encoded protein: CASSPGGERGTEAFF.

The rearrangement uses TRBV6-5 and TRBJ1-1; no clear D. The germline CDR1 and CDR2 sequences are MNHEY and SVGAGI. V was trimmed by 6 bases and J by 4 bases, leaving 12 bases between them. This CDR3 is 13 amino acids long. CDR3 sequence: CASSPIGPTEAFF. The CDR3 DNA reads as TGTGCCAGCAGCCCGATTGGCCCCACTGAAGCTTTCTTT.

The CDR3 protein is CASSVDRASNVLTF. CDR3 DNA: TGTGCCAGCAGCGTGGACAGGGCGTCCAACGTCCTGACTTTC. The genes are TRBV7-6 and TRBJ2-6; 8 bases fit TRBD1. The germline V gene encodes CDR1 SGHVS and CDR2 FNYEAQ. The V and J ends lost 5 bases and 8 bases, in that order; junction bases with no gene match: 5. The CDR3 sequence is 14 residues long.

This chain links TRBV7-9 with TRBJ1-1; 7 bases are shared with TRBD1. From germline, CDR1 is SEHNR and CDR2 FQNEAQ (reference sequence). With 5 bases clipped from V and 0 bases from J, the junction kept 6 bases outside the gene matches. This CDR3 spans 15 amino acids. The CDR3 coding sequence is TGTGCCAGCAGCCGAGACAGGGCCATGAACACTGAAGCTTTCTTT. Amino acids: CASSRDRAMNTEAFF. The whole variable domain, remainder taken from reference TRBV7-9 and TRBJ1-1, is DTGVSQNPRHKITKRGQNVTFRCDPISEHNRLYWYRQTLGQGPEFLTYFQNEAQLEKSRLLSDRFSAERPKGSFSTLEIQRTEQGDSAMYLCASSRDRAMNTEAFFGQGTRLTVV.

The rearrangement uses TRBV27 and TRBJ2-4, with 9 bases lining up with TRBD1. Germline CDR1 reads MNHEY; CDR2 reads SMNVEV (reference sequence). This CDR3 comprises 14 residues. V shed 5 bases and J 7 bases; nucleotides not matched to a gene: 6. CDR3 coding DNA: TGTGCCAGCAGTATACAGGGGGCTAACAACATTCAGTACTTC. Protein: CASSIQGANNIQYF.

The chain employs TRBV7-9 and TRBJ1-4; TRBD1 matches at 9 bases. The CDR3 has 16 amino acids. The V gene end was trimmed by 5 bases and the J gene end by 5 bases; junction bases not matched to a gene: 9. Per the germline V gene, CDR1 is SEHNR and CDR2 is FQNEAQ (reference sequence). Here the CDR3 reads CASSPRGTGRNEKLFF. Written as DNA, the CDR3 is TGTGCCAGCAGCCCCCGAGGGACAGGGAGGAATGAAAAACTGTTTTTT.

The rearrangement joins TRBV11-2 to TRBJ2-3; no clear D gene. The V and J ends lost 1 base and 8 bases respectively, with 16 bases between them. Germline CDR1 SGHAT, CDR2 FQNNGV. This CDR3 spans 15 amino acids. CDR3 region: CASSLGGFKVPTQYF. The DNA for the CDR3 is TGTGCCAGCAGCTTAGGAGGCTTCAAAGTCCCTACGCAGTATTTT.

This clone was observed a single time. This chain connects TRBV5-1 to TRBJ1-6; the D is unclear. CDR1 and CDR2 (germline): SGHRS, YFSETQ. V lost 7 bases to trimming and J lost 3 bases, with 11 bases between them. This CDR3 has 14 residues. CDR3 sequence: CASGQDNYNSPLHF. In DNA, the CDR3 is TGCGCCAGCGGCCAGGATAACTATAATTCACCCCTCCACTTT.